This is a list of T cell receptor beta chains from one sample in a study of shared clonotypes between healthy human individuals. TCRdb keeps only in-frame clones here, not all; method: immunoSEQ multiplex PCR. Counted here are about 2.3 million clones, 93% occurring once; the ten biggest clones make up about 0.37%. The sample comprised naive CD4+ T cells from PBMCs. These receptors were obtained from a man between 18 and 35 years old in good health. Some clones in this sample may be carry-over from other donors' samples. Both conserved end residues are part of each CDR3. The D gene is left open where the match is weak.

d_call	v_call	j_call	cdr3_aa	cdr3_nt
TRBD1	TRBV5-1	TRBJ2-6	CASSSLLTGMGSGANVLTF	TGCGCCAGCAGCTCCCTATTGACAGGGATGGGCTCTGGGGCCAACGTCCTGACTTTC
-	TRBV11-2	TRBJ2-6	CASSLHSVGVGANVLTF	TGTGCCAGCAGCTTACATTCGGTGGGGGTAGGGGCCAACGTCCTGACTTTC
-	TRBV6-6	TRBJ1-5	CASSSPSTPRQPQHF	TGTGCCAGCAGTTCCCCCAGTACGCCACGGCAGCCCCAGCATTTT
TRBD2	TRBV28	TRBJ2-3	CASSSGGLAGGPYF	TGTGCCAGCAGTTCCGGAGGACTAGCCGGCGGTCCGTATTTT
-	TRBV20-1	TRBJ1-1	CSAFQPTEAFF	TGCAGTGCTTTTCAGCCCACTGAAGCTTTCTTT
-	TRBV25-1	TRBJ1-3	CASSEYHGADTIYF	TGTGCCAGCAGTGAATACCACGGGGCCGACACCATATATTTT
-	TRBV19	TRBJ2-5	CASRRESGETQYF	TGTGCCAGTAGGCGAGAATCGGGCGAGACCCAGTACTTC
TRBD1	TRBV5-1	TRBJ1-2	CASSLFPGQQYGYTF	TGCGCCAGCAGCTTGTTTCCGGGACAGCAATATGGCTACACCTTC
TRBD1	TRBV7-9	TRBJ1-1	CASNRDRDTEAFF	TGTGCCAGCAACCGGGACAGAGACACTGAAGCTTTCTTT
-	TRBV2	TRBJ2-5	CAGTPDRAAETQYF	TGTGCCGGCACCCCGGATCGGGCGGCGGAGACCCAGTACTTC
TRBD1	TRBV27	TRBJ2-7	CASSPRGIPYEQYF	TGTGCCAGCAGCCCCAGGGGGATCCCCTACGAGCAGTACTTC
-	TRBV18	TRBJ2-3	CASSPILVTDTQYF	TGTGCCAGCTCACCCATCCTAGTGACAGATACGCAGTATTTT
-	TRBV29-1	TRBJ1-2	CSVEAGGGYTF	TGCAGCGTTGAGGCCGGGGGTGGCTACACCTTC
-	TRBV5-1	TRBJ1-3	CASSVGRLSSGNTIYF	TGCGCCAGCAGCGTGGGACGGCTTAGCTCTGGAAACACCATATATTTT
-	TRBV6-4	TRBJ2-6	CASSGLGGHSGANVLTF	TGTGCCAGCAGCGGCCTGGGGGGACACTCTGGGGCCAACGTCCTGACTTTC
TRBD2	TRBV9	TRBJ2-1	CASSVEGTSANEQFF	TGTGCCAGCAGCGTAGAGGGAACTAGCGCCAATGAGCAGTTCTTC
-	TRBV25-1	TRBJ1-4	CASSEYGEKLFF	TGTGCCAGCAGTGAATATGGGGAAAAACTGTTTTTT
TRBD2	TRBV4-1	TRBJ2-3	CASSQESLTSGPSTDTQYF	TGCGCCAGCAGCCAAGAATCCCTGACTAGCGGCCCGAGCACAGATACGCAGTATTTT